These 11 T cell receptor beta chains originate from one sample sequenced in a study of cytomegalovirus exposure and HLA in healthy donors. This PCR relied on a set of 60 Vbeta primers and 13 Jbeta primers. The method was immunoSEQ multiplex PCR; TCRdb's version includes in-frame clones alone and lacks a portion of them. This sample carries some 150,000 clones, 79% of them seen once, and the ten largest clones take about 2.2%. Material for sequencing was PBMCs. The receptors stem from a man in his forties or fifties in good health and CMV-seronegative.

The chain links TRBV6-5 to TRBJ1-4, with 7 nucleotides matching TRBD1. Germline V gives CDR1 MNHEY, CDR2 SVGAGI. The CDR3 runs 15 residues. V was clipped by 5 bases and J by 6 bases; unmatched bases: 9. CDR3 residues: CASSPSSGGYEKLFF. The CDR3 DNA follows: TGTGCCAGCAGTCCAAGTTCAGGGGGTTATGAAAAACTGTTTTTT.

This clone was seen only a few times. The gene calls are TRBV11-2 and TRBJ2-3, with TRBD2 as a possible D gene (5 bases). The CDR3 sequence is 13 residues long. CDR1 is SGHAT and CDR2 is FQNNGV in the germline V gene. V lost 5 bases and J lost 1, with 7 bases in between. The CDR3 reads CASSRTGTDTQYF. The DNA for the CDR3 is TGTGCCAGCAGCAGGACTGGCACAGATACGCAGTATTTT.

The genes are TRBV19 and TRBJ2-5; no clear D. The V end was cut by 1 base, the J end by 1 base, with 7 bases between. The CDR3 covers 14 residues. The germline CDR1 and CDR2 sequences are LNHDA and SQIVND (reference sequence). The CDR3 nucleotides read TGTGCCAGTAGTATAGCGTCCAGCCAAGAGACCCAGTACTTC. It yields the protein CASSIASSQETQYF.

The rearrangement joins TRBV28 to TRBJ1-1, with D hard to call. V was cut by 3 bases and J by 0 bases, with 17 bases left in between. The CDR3 has 17 amino acids. Germline CDR1 reads MDHEN; CDR2 reads SYDVKM. CDR3 in DNA: TGTGCCAGCAGTTTCGCCCTCTCCGGGGTAATGAACACTGAAGCTTTCTTT. This sequence encodes CASSFALSGVMNTEAFF. Full variable domain (rest looked up from reference TRBV28 and TRBJ1-1): DVKVTQSSRYLVKRTGEKVFLECVQDMDHENMFWYRQDPGLGLRLIYFSYDVKMKEKGDIPEGYSVSREKKERFSLILESASTNQTSMYLCASSFALSGVMNTEAFFGQGTRLTVV.

This chain uses TRBV28 with TRBJ2-2; D may be TRBD1 (5 bases). Germline CDR1 MDHEN, CDR2 SYDVKM. This CDR3 is built from 14 residues. With 3 bases removed from V and 2 bases from J, the gap between germline ends came to 7 bases. As DNA, the CDR3 is TGTGCCAGCAGTTTTAGGGGAAACACCGGGGAGCTGTTTTTT. Amino acids: CASSFRGNTGELFF.

The chain uses TRBV10-3 and TRBJ2-3; D remains ambiguous. The CDR3 has 14 residues. V was shortened by 3 bases and J by 6 bases, with 13 bases between the two germline ends. Germline CDR1 is ENHRY and CDR2 is SYGVKD. The CDR3 DNA reads as TGTGCCATCAGTGATAGTGGCCGCAGGGATACGCAGTATTTT. This gives the protein CAISDSGRRDTQYF.

The chain uses TRBV11-3 and TRBJ2-7, with 11 bases that match TRBD2. This CDR3 spans 13 amino acids. V was clipped by 5 bases and J by 7 bases; unmatched bases: 4. CDR1 and CDR2 (germline): SGHNT, YENEEA. CDR3 region: CASSPGTSGEQYF. In DNA form, the CDR3 reads TGTGCCAGCAGCCCAGGGACTAGCGGTGAGCAGTACTTC.

The chain links TRBV5-5 to TRBJ1-4; tentatively, D is TRBD1 (6 bases). This CDR3 spans 14 amino acids. Trimming removed 3 bases from V and 0 bases from J, with 6 bases in between. In germline, CDR1 is SGHKS, CDR2 YYEKEE (reference sequence). The CDR3 is CASSWTATNEKLFF. As DNA, the CDR3 is TGTGCCAGCAGCTGGACAGCAACTAATGAAAAACTGTTTTTT.

This clone was recorded only once. The genes are TRBV4-2 and TRBJ2-7; 7 nucleotides align to TRBD2. The CDR3 loop spans 17 amino acids. Looked up from germline, CDR1 is LGHNA and CDR2 is YNFKEQ. With V trimmed by 1 base and J by 0 bases, 9 bases remained unmatched. Written as DNA, the CDR3 is TGTGCCAGCAGCCAAGTAGTCCAGCGGGGCATCTCCTACGAGCAGTACTTC. Protein product: CASSQVVQRGISYEQYF.

This chain uses TRBV18 with TRBJ1-6; D might be TRBD1 (6 bases). CDR1 is KGHSH, CDR2 LQKENI, per germline. Trimming took 5 bases from V and 13 from J, leaving 12 bases between them. This CDR3 comprises 12 residues. CDR3 sequence (DNA): TGTGCCAGCTCATCGGACAGTCCCCCCCTCCACTTT. Protein sequence: CASSSDSPPLHF. The full variable domain, in which reference TRBV18 and TRBJ1-6 provide the parts outside the CDR3, is NAGVMQNPRHLVRRRGQEARLRCSPMKGHSHVYWYRQLPEEGLKFMVYLQKENIIDESGMPKERFSAEFPKEGPSILRIQQVVRGDSAAYFCASSSDSPPLHFGNGTRLTVT.

This clone came up once. J is TRBJ2-1 and V is TRBV23-1; D is possibly TRBD2 (5 bases). TRBV23-1 is an ORF for which the function is uncertain. CDR3 length: 17 amino acids. Trimming removed 5 bases at V and 0 bases at J, with 17 bases between. CDR3 nucleotide sequence: TGCGCCAGCAGTTATGCCTCGGACTGCCGCTCCTACAATGAGCAGTTCTTC. It yields the protein CASSYASDCRSYNEQFF.